The table lists the clone carrying this T cell receptor beta chain with many counts. Its antigen is undetermined. The CDR3 is 15 amino acids. V trimming: 4 bases; J trimming: 7 bases; junction bases outside the gene matches: 6. The data are from a study of Graves' ophthalmopathy and Graves' hyperthyroidism. Study results and caveats: Among expanded thyroid clonotypes above 0.001 frequency, most also occurred in blood. Ophthalmopathy progression was predicted with around 71% sensitivity and approximately 72% specificity.

From RNA, the CDR3 regions of TCR beta chains were amplified and sequenced. First-round RT-PCR employed HTBI primers, with a second-round multiplex PCR after it. TCRdb fed the multiplex PCR reads into MiXCR, producing one record per CDR3 protein. The data contain 150,000 to 200,000 distinct CDR3 sequences, less than 45% of them seen just once; the ten biggest clones take up 5.8%. This clonotype was obtained from a woman in her thirties or forties with Graves' ophthalmopathy. This chain links TRBV12-3 or TRBV12-4 with TRBJ2-2; TRBD1 matches at 10 bases. Sequenced input: peripheral blood. CDR3 amino acids: CASSSGQGGNGELFF. The CDR3 coding sequence is TGTGCCAGCAGTTCAGGACAGGGGGGGAACGGGGAGCTGTTTTTT.